This TCR beta chain was identified during a study of T cells in tumors after PD-1 blockade. Study-wide context: Excluded were patients with checkpoint blockade, immunosuppressants, or radiotherapy or other anti-cancer therapy within 4 weeks. During anti-PD-1 treatment, some patients continued daily vismodegib 150 mg. Study-wide results and caveats: Peripheral recruitment is suggested, as some novel exhausted tumor clones were in pre-treatment blood.

Germline V gene lookup returns CDR1 SGHNT and CDR2 YYREEE (reference sequence). V was cut by 2 bases and J by 6 bases, with 13 bases left in between. This CDR3 spans 14 amino acids. Tumor or blood genomic DNA was sequenced, with inputs of about 616 ng to 6,500 ng. Measured with immunoSEQ multiplex PCR; TCRdb has only the in-frame clones, and not every one. Of about 63,000 clones listed, over 65% were seen once; the top ten hold approximately 4.5%. The sample holds a few counts of this clone. Its target is unknown. Sample: PBMCs, taken after anti-PD-1 treatment. The source of this sequence is a human donor with basal cell carcinoma. This chain connects TRBV5-4 to TRBJ2-3; D unclear. In DNA, the CDR3 is TGTGCCAGCAGCTTAGACATTCTCGCGGATACGCAGTATTTT. It translates to CASSLDILADTQYF.